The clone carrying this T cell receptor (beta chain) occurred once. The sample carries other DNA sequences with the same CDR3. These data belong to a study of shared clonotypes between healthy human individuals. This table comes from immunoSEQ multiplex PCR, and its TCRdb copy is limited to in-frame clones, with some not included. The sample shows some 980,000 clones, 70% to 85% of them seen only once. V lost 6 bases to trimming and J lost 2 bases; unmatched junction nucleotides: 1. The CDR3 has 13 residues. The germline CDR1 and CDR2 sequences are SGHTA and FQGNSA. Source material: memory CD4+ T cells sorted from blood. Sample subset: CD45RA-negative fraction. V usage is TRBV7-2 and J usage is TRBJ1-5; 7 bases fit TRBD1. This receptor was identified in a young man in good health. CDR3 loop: CASSDRGNQPQHF. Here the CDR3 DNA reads TGTGCCAGCAGTGACAGGGGCAATCAGCCCCAGCATTTT.